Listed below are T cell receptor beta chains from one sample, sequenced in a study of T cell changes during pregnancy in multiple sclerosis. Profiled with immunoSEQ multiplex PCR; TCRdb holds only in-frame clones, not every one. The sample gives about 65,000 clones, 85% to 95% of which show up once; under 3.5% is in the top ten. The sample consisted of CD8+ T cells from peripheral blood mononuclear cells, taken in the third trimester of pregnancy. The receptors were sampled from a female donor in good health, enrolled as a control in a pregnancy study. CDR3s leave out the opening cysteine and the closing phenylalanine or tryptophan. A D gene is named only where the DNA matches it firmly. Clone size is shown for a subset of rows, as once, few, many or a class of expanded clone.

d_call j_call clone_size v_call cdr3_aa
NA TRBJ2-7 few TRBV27 ASSSQVYEQY
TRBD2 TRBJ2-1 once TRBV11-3 ASGPGTSGVYNEQF
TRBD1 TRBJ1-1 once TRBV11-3 ASSRRDRGTEAF
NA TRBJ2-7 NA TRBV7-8 ASLMTGAYEQY
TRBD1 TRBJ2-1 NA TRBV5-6 ASSRDREADEQF
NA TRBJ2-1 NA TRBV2 ASSSRATSSSYNEQF
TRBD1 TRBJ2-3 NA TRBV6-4 ASSAGQGATDTQY
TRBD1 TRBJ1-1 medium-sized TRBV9 ASSFQTGVDTEAF
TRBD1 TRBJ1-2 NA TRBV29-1 SGDRDPYGYT
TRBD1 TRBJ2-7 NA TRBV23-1 ARAGTDSTTSSYEQY
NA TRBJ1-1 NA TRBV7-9 ASSLFEGGRNTEAF
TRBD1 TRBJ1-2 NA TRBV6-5 ASSFFGTEVYYGYT
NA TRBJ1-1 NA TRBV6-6 ASSYSMVPGHTEAF
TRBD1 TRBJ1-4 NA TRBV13 ASSGDRGQEKLF
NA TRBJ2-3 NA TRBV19 ASTNLSAYTDTQY
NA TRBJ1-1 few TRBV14 ASSLQGDTEAF
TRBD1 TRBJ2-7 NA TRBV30 AWSRTGGSSSYEQY
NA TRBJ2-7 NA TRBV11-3 ASSPGGYEQY
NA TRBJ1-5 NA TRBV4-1 ASSQVPPGSQGQPQH